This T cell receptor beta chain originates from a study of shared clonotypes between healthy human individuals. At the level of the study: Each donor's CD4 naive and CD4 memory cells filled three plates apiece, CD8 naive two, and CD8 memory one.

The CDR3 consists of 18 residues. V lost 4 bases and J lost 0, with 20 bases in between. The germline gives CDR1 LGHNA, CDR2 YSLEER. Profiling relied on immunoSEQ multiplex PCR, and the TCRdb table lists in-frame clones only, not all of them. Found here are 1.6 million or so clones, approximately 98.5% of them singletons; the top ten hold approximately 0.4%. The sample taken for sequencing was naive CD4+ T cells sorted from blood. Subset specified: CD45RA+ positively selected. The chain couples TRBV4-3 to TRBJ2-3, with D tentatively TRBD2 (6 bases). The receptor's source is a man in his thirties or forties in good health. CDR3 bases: TGCGCCAGCAGCCCTCGGCGTGGTAGCGGTTTTAGCACAGATACGCAGTATTTT. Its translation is CASSPRRGSGFSTDTQYF.